This TCR beta chain was retrieved from a study of OX40 agonist ivuxolimab in advanced cancers. The ends were cut back, 5 bases at V and 3 bases at J, with 12 bases in the middle. The CDR3 is 14 residues long. Germline CDR1 is MNHNS and CDR2 is SASEGT. General observations from the study: Researchers report that CD8+ T cells had, on average, more expanded clones than CD4+.

Comments on this clone: Its target is unknown.

Generated by immunoSEQ multiplex PCR, the TCRdb table keeps only in-frame clones and is missing some. The sample consists of about 12,000 clones, roughly 80% of them appearing once. The chain carries TRBV6-1 and TRBJ2-3; weak D call: TRBD2 (6 bases). The TCR comes from an adult with an advanced solid tumor such as melanoma, head and neck, liver or kidney cancer. The source was CD4+ or CD8+ T cells sorted from blood, collected in a trial of the OX40 agonist ivuxolimab. As DNA, the CDR3 is TGTGCCAGCAGTACGCCCAGCGGGACAGATACGCAGTATTTT. Encoded protein: CASSTPSGTDTQYF.